The 28 T cell receptor beta chains below all came from one sample that was sequenced in a study of metastatic and nonmetastatic thyroid tumors. With MiXCR, TCRdb reprocessed the PCR reads. This sample carries about 40,000 clones, 11% of them seen once, and the ten largest clones take roughly a quarter. Not a single patient had been given any form of treatment at any point before undergoing thyroid surgery. The specimen was blood. The receptors derive from a female donor with papillary thyroid cancer or a benign thyroid nodule (not recorded which). Some clones in this sample may be carry-over from other donors' samples.

This clone was seen repeatedly, ten times or more. This sequence joins TRBV3-1 and TRBJ2-7, with D possibly TRBD2 on 5 matching bases. The germline CDR1 and CDR2 sequences are LGHDT and YNNKEL (reference sequence). The length of the CDR3 is 13 residues. V was shortened by 1 base and J by 6 bases, with 10 bases between the two germline ends. For the CDR3, the DNA is TGTGCCAGCAGCCAAGTTTATGGAGGCGAGCAGTACTTC. This gives the protein CASSQVYGGEQYF.

At least ten counts were recorded for this clone. V gene TRBV20-1 combines with J gene TRBJ2-7; D is undetermined. The CDR3 sequence is 13 residues long. CDR1 is DFQATT, CDR2 SNEGSKA, per germline (reference sequence). V lost 6 bases, J lost 0 bases, and 12 bases lay in between. The CDR3, as DNA: TGCAGTGCAGCTAGAACGAGCTCCTACGAGCAGTACTTC. It yields the protein CSAARTSSYEQYF.

This clone was seen many times. This sequence joins TRBV5-1 and TRBJ2-1; D call uncertain. The CDR3 loop spans 14 amino acids. From germline, CDR1 is SGHRS and CDR2 YFSETQ. V lost 2 bases to trimming and J lost 4 bases, with 10 bases between them. This CDR3 is CASSFSDRYNEQFF. In nucleotides, the CDR3 is TGCGCCAGCAGCTTTTCTGACCGGTACAATGAGCAGTTCTTC.

The chain uses TRBV11-1 and TRBJ2-7; 9 bases match TRBD1. The CDR3 has 15 residues. Germline V gives CDR1 SGHAT, CDR2 FQDESV (reference sequence). The V and J ends lost 5 bases and 3 bases, in that order; junction bases with no gene match: 8. CDR3 DNA: TGTGCCAGCAGCCTAGATGCGGACAGGGGCTACGAGCAGTACTTC. Protein sequence: CASSLDADRGYEQYF.

The J gene is TRBJ2-1, the V gene TRBV18; TRBD2 matches 8 bases. Germline V lookup: CDR1 KGHSH, CDR2 LQKENI. The V and J ends lost 3 bases and 8 bases, in that order; junction bases with no gene match: 6. The CDR3 sequence is 14 residues long. For the CDR3, the DNA is TGTGCCAGCTCACCGGGGACTAGAAACGATGAGCAGTTCTTC. This gives the protein CASSPGTRNDEQFF.

In its sample, this clone was seen many times. The chain links TRBV10-3 to TRBJ2-7; TRBD2 matches at 7 bases. V shed 0 bases, J shed 5 bases, and the junction held 4 bases outside the gene matches. CDR3 length equals 14 residues. Germline V gene data show CDR1 as ENHRY and CDR2 as SYGVKD. The CDR3 is CAISESGGRNEQYF. In DNA, the CDR3 is TGTGCCATCAGTGAGTCGGGAGGGAGGAACGAGCAGTACTTC.

This clone came up many times. V is TRBV6-5 and J is TRBJ2-3; no firm D call. Trimming stripped 3 bases from V and 2 bases from J, with 9 bases between. CDR3 length: 14 residues. From germline, CDR1 is MNHEY and CDR2 SVGAGI. The CDR3 DNA follows: TGTGCCAGCAGTTATGAACGGGCCACAGATACGCAGTATTTT. Amino acids: CASSYERATDTQYF.

This clone was detected many times. The V and J genes are TRBV9 and TRBJ2-7, with TRBD2 matching 14 bases. The CDR3 contains 16 residues. Unmatched junction bases numbered 9, after V lost 4 bases and J lost 6 bases. Germline CDR1 SGDLS, CDR2 YYNGEE. Here the CDR3 DNA reads TGTGCCAGCAGCCTCAAGGGACTAGCGGGAGTTAGCGAGCAGTACTTC. Translation gives CASSLKGLAGVSEQYF.

This clone was counted only a few times. A much larger clone lies a single base off, so this may be a read error. Other nucleotide sequences in the sample specify the same CDR3. V usage is TRBV30 and J usage is TRBJ1-6, with 9 nucleotides matching TRBD1. The CDR3 is 14 amino acids. V gave up 2 bases and J gave up 10 bases; unmatched junction bases: 6. The germline V gene encodes CDR1 GTSNPN and CDR2 SVGIG (reference sequence). In DNA, the CDR3 is TGTGCCTGGAGTAGGGGACAGGGACCCTCACCCCTCCACTTT. Translating it yields CAWSRGQGPSPLHF.

This clone was seen ten or more times. The chain has TRBV18 and TRBJ2-1, with 8 bases that match TRBD2. This CDR3 is 13 amino acids long. The ends lost 6 bases at V and 7 bases at J; junction bases unmatched: 5. The V gene's germline CDR1 is KGHSH and CDR2 LQKENI. The CDR3 coding sequence is TGTGCCAGCTCCTCGACTAGCGATAATGAGCAGTTCTTC. Amino acids: CASSSTSDNEQFF.

The rearrangement joins TRBV20-1 to TRBJ2-1; TRBD2 agrees at 7 bases. This CDR3 has 18 residues. Losses at the gene ends were 3 bases for V and 8 bases for J; bases not matched to a gene: 22. In germline, CDR1 is DFQATT, CDR2 SNEGSKA (reference sequence). CDR3 sequence reads: CSASGTTTADPSHDEQFF. DNA for the CDR3: TGCAGTGCTAGCGGGACTACAACTGCCGACCCATCTCATGATGAGCAGTTCTTC.

This clone was observed at least ten times. V usage is TRBV6-1 and J usage is TRBJ2-7, with D tentatively TRBD1 (6 bases). Trimming stripped 6 bases from V and 7 bases from J, with 19 bases between. The CDR3 loop spans 14 amino acids. The germline gives CDR1 MNHNS, CDR2 SASEGT. The CDR3 DNA sequence: TGTGCCAGCAGCGGGATGGGGGCGCTTGGAGAGCAGTACTTC. Translated, it gives CASSGMGALGEQYF.

This clone was recorded at least ten times. The chain joins TRBV24-1 to TRBJ1-5; D ambiguous. The CDR3 is 17 amino acids. V shed 3 bases and J shed 0 bases, with 14 bases lying between them. From germline, CDR1 is KGHDR and CDR2 SFDVKD. The CDR3 DNA is TGTGCCACCAGTGATGGCGGGAACAGCTATAGCAATCAGCCCCAGCATTTT. It is translated as CATSDGGNSYSNQPQHF.

This clone was detected ten times or more. This chain links TRBV25-1 with TRBJ1-2; a weak D match, TRBD1 (6 bases). Trimming cost V 5 bases and J 7 bases, with 14 bases left between them. In germline, CDR1 is MGHDK, CDR2 SYGVNS. The CDR3 has 13 amino acids. The CDR3 DNA follows: TGTGCCAGCAGTATCCCAGGGGTTTCTGGCTACACCTTC. Its translation: CASSIPGVSGYTF.

As to this clone: A much larger clone sits a single nucleotide away, making a read error possible. Other DNA sequences from this sample encode an identical CDR3 as well. The chain links TRBV7-9 to TRBJ2-1, with D uncertain. Germline CDR1 and CDR2: SEHNR and FQNEAQ (reference sequence). V shed 10 bases and J shed 4 bases, with 8 bases lying between them. CDR3 length: 11 amino acids. In nucleotides, the CDR3 is TGTGCCACCACGGTTTACAATGAGCAGTTCTTC. It is translated as CATTVYNEQFF.

This clone came up many times. The rearrangement links TRBV5-8 to TRBJ2-1; no clear D gene. There are 13 residues in the CDR3. Trimming took 3 bases from V and 4 from J, leaving 8 bases between them. Germline loops: CDR1 SGHTS, CDR2 YDEGEE. This CDR3 is CASSYGRYNEQFF. The CDR3 nucleotides read TGTGCCAGCAGCTATGGACGATACAATGAGCAGTTCTTC. Full variable domain (rest looked up from reference TRBV5-8 and TRBJ2-1): EAGVTQSPTHLIKTRGQQATLRCSPISGHTSVYWYQQALGLGLQFLLWYDEGEERNRGNFPPRFSGRQFPNYSSELNVNALELEDSALYLCASSYGRYNEQFFGPGTRLTVL.

This clone appeared many times. CDR3 coding DNA: TGTGCCAGCAGTGAACAGGGAAACACCATATATTTT. It codes for CASSEQGNTIYF. V usage is TRBV6-1 and J usage is TRBJ1-3, with D unresolved. Germline CDR1 and CDR2: MNHNS and SASEGT. The CDR3 is made up of 12 amino acids. The germline V and J ends were trimmed by 2 bases and 4 bases, with 3 bases remaining between them.

This clone has ten or more counts. The chain uses TRBV9 and TRBJ2-1; 7 bases are shared with TRBD1. CDR3 length: 15 amino acids. Germline CDR1 is SGDLS and CDR2 is YYNGEE. Trimming at V came to 4 bases and at J to 2 bases, leaving 6 bases not matched to a gene. Written as DNA, the CDR3 is TGTGCCAGCAGCCCACGGGGACAGACCTACAATGAGCAGTTCTTC. Amino acids: CASSPRGQTYNEQFF.

This clone was recorded many times. The chain joins TRBV12-3 or TRBV12-4 to TRBJ2-3; 7 bases match TRBD2. V lost 1 base, J lost 5 bases, and 6 bases stayed unmatched. This CDR3 region has 15 residues. The CDR3 DNA is TGTGCCAGCAGTTTAGGGTGGGAGCGGGGAGATACGCAGTATTTT. Protein sequence: CASSLGWERGDTQYF.

This clone appeared once. This chain links TRBV3-1 with TRBJ1-6; TRBD1 is a possible D gene (5 bases). V was clipped by 6 bases and J by 7 bases, with 16 bases between them. The CDR3 spans 15 residues. From germline, CDR1 is LGHDT and CDR2 YNNKEL (reference sequence). CDR3 in amino acids: CASSLGTHGNSPLHF. The CDR3 DNA is TGTGCCAGCAGTTTAGGGACCCATGGGAATTCACCCCTCCACTTT.

The chain combines TRBV6-4 with TRBJ2-2; TRBD2 aligns across 7 bases. CDR1 is MRHNA, CDR2 SNTAGT, per germline. The CDR3 covers 15 residues. V lost 6 bases, J lost 6 bases, and 10 bases stayed unmatched. The CDR3 DNA follows: TGTGCCAGCAGCGCGGGTCGGAGCGGGGCCGGGGAGCTGTTTTTT. It specifies CASSAGRSGAGELFF.

This clone was detected many times. The chain uses TRBV12-3 or TRBV12-4 and TRBJ2-1; TRBD2 matches at 11 bases. Trimming cost V 5 bases and J 7 bases; bases outside gene matches: 10. There are 16 residues in the CDR3. CDR3 region: CASSLELAGARNEQFF. The CDR3 coding sequence is TGTGCCAGCAGTCTTGAACTAGCGGGAGCCCGGAATGAGCAGTTCTTC.

At least ten counts were recorded for this clone. This chain's CDR3 is CASTAGGSTPLHF. The CDR3 nucleotides read TGTGCCAGCACCGCCGGGGGCTCGACACCCCTCCACTTT. The chain carries TRBV9 and TRBJ1-6, with D possibly TRBD1 on 6 matching bases. V was trimmed by 6 bases and J by 11 bases, leaving 15 bases between them. Germline CDR1 is SGDLS and CDR2 is YYNGEE. CDR3 length: 13 amino acids.

Concerning this clone itself: A single base separates this from a much larger clone, so it may be a read error. The same CDR3 is also encoded by other DNA sequences in this sample. This chain connects TRBV7-7 to TRBJ2-5, with a tentative D call TRBD1 (7 bases). The CDR3 has 14 residues. V was pared by 0 bases and J by 7 bases, with 12 bases between. Germline loops: CDR1 SSHAT, CDR2 FNYEAQ (reference sequence). The CDR3 nucleotides read TGTGCCAGCAGCTTAGCAAGACAGGGAGGGACCCAGTACTTC. Protein product: CASSLARQGGTQYF. The complete variable domain, with remaining parts taken from reference TRBV7-7 and TRBJ2-5, reads GAGVSQSPRYKVTKRGQDVTLRCDPISSHATLYWYQQALGQGPEFLTYFNYEAQPDKSGLPSDRFSAERPEGSISTLTIQRTEQRDSAMYRCASSLARQGGTQYFGPGTRLLVL.

This clone came up many times. The DNA for the CDR3 is TGTGCCAGCAGTTTTTTAAGACCCTCAGGGGACGATTCACCCCTCCACTTT. Protein product: CASSFLRPSGDDSPLHF. The chain carries TRBV28 and TRBJ1-6, with D maybe TRBD1 (6 bases). Germline V CDR1 and CDR2: MDHEN, SYDVKM. The V end was cut by 3 bases, the J end by 8 bases, with 20 bases between. The CDR3 runs to 17 residues. Combining the CDR3 with reference TRBV28 and TRBJ1-6 gives the whole variable domain DVKVTQSSRYLVKRTGEKVFLECVQDMDHENMFWYRQDPGLGLRLIYFSYDVKMKEKGDIPEGYSVSREKKERFSLILESASTNQTSMYLCASSFLRPSGDDSPLHFGNGTRLTVT.

This clone was found many times. This sequence joins TRBV6-1 and TRBJ1-6, with unresolved D. This CDR3 has 14 amino acids. Trimming shortened V by 4 bases and J by 8 bases, and 12 bases separated the two germline ends. Germline CDR1 reads MNHNS; CDR2 reads SASEGT. The CDR3 spells CASSGYGKDSPLHF. Written as DNA, the CDR3 is TGTGCCAGCAGTGGATATGGGAAGGATTCACCCCTCCACTTT.

On this clone itself: This may be a read error, as it is one base from a much larger clone. This CDR3 is missing its conserved last phenylalanine or tryptophan, likely due to a read error. The genes are TRBV30 and TRBJ2-3, with D maybe TRBD2 (6 bases). The V end lost 2 bases, the J end lost 4 bases, and 10 bases lay between the germline ends. CDR3 length equals 13 residues. Per germline, CDR1 GTSNPN and CDR2 SVGIG (reference sequence). The CDR3: CAWSPGSADTQYL. For the CDR3, the DNA is TGTGCCTGGAGTCCCGGGAGCGCAGATACGCAGTATCTT.

This clone was observed at least ten times. Here the CDR3 DNA reads TGCAGTGCTCCAAGCTACGGGACGACTGGCTACACCTTC. It specifies CSAPSYGTTGYTF. This rearrangement joins TRBV20-1 to TRBJ1-2; tentatively, D is TRBD1 (5 bases). The CDR3 has 13 amino acids. Germline loops: CDR1 DFQATT, CDR2 SNEGSKA (reference sequence). V lost 5 bases to trimming and J lost 7 bases, with 17 bases between them.